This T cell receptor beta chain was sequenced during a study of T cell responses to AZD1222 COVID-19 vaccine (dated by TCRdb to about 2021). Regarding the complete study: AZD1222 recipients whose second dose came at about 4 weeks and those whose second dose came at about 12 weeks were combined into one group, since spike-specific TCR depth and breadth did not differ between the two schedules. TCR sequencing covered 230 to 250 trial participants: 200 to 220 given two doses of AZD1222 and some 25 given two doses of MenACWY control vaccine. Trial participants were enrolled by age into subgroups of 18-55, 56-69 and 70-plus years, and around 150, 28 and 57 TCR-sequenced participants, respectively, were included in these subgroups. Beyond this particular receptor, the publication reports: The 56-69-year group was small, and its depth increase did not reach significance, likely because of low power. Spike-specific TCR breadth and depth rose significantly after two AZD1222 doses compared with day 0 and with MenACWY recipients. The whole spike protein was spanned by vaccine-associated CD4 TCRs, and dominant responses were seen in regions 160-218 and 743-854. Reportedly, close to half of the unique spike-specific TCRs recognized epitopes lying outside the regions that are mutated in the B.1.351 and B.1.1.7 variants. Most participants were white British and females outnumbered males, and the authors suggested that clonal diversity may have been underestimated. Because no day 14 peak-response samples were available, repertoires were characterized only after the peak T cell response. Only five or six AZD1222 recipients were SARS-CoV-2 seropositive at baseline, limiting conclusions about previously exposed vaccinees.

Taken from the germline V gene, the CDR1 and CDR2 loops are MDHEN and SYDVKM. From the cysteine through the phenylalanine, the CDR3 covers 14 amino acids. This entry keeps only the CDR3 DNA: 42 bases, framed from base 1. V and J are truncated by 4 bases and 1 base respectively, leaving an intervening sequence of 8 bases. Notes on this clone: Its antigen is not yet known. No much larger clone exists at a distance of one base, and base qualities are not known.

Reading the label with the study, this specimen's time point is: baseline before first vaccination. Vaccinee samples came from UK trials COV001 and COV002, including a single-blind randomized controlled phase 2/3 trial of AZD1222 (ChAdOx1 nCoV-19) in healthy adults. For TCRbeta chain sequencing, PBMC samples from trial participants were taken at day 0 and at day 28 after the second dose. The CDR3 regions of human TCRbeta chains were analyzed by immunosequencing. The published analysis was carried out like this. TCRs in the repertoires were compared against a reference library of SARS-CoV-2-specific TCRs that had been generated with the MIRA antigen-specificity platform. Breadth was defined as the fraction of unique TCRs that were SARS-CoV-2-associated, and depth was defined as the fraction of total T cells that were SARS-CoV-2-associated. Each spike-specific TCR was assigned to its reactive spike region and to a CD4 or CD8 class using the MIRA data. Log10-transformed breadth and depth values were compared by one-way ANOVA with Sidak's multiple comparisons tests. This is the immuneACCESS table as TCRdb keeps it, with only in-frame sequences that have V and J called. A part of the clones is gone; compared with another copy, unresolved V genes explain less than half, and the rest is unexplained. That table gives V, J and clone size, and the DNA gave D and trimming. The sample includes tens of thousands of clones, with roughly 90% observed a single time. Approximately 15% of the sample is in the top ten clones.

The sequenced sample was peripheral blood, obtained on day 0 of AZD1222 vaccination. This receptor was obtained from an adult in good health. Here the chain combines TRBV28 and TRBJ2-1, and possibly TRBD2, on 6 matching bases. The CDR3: CASSYAGSYNEQFF. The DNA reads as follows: TGTGCCAGCAGTTACGCGGGATCCTACAATGAGCAGTTCTTC.